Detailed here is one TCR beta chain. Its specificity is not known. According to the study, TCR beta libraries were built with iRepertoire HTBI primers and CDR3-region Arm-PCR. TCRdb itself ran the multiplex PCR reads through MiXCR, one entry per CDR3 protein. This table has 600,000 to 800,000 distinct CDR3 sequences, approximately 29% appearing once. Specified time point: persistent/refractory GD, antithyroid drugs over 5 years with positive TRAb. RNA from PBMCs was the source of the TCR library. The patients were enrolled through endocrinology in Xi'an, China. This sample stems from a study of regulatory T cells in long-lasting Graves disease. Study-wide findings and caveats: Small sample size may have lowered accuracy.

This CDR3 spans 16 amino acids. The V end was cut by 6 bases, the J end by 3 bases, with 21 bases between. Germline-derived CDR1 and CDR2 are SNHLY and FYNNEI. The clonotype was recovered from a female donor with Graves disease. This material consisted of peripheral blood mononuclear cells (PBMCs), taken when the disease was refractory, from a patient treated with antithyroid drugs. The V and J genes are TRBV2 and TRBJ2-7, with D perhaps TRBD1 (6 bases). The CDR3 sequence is CASRRTEQGPDYEQYF. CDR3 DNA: TGTGCCAGCAGGCGGACAGAACAGGGCCCCGACTACGAGCAGTACTTC.